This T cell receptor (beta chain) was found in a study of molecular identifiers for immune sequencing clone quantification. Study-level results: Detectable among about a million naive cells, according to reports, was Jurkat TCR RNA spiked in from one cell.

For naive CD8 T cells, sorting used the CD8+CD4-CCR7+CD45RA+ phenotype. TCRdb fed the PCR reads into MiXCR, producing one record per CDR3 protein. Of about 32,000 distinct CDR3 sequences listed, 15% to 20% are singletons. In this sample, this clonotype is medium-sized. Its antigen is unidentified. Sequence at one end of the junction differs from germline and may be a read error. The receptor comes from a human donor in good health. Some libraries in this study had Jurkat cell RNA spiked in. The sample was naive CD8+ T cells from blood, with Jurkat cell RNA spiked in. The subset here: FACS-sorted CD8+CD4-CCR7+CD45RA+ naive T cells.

In DNA, the CDR3 is TGCAGCGTCGAAGAGCCGGGACAGGCCGCGAGGGAGACCCAGTACTTC. This encodes CSVEEPGQAARETQYF. The chain joins TRBV29-1 to TRBJ2-5, with 8 bases fitting TRBD1. Germline V lookup: CDR1 SQVTM, CDR2 ANQGSEA. This CDR3 has 16 residues.